This T cell receptor (beta chain) was recorded in a study of CD8 T cells in Susac syndrome (dated by TCRdb to between 2017 and 2020). In terms of the full investigation: Repertoire sequencing was used to test whether CD8+ T cell activation and differentiation in Susac syndrome was antigen driven. Overall study results and their limits: The study acknowledged that relatively few individuals were included in the TCR sequencing and HLA analysis.

Peripheral blood CD8+ and CD4+ T cells from healthy donors, Susac syndrome patients and multiple sclerosis patients were profiled using high-throughput TCR beta sequencing. Treatment-naive patients with stable or active relapsing-remitting disease fulfilling revised McDonald criteria were used as multiple sclerosis controls. Bulk CD8+ and CD4+ T cells were purified magnetically by negative isolation, whereas CD8+ TEMRA cells were enriched by FACS. Blood was collected in EDTA tubes and processed within 24 hours, with PBMCs isolated through density gradient centrifugation. PBMCs intended for TCR sequencing were cryopreserved in liquid nitrogen and thawed later in a water bath at 37 degrees C. The sorted or isolated CD4+, CD8+ and CD8+ TEMRA cells had a purity of 90% or higher. RNA was extracted using the RNeasy kit, and roughly 0.5 to 1 microgram was reverse transcribed with random hexamers. The immunoSEQ multiplex PCR assay, covering 54 Vbeta and 13 Jbeta segments, was used to amplify TCR beta CDR3 regions. PCR amplification bias was corrected by using a synthetic template baseline for primer optimization and computational correction. Turning to the authors' computational methods: Reads were annotated to V, D and J genes according to IMGT and were analyzed with immunoSEQ Analyzer, with only productive sequences retained. Clonality was computed as one minus Shannon entropy normalized by log2 of the number of productive unique sequences. For each patient and control, public and private clones were evaluated within the 100 most prevalent clones. Susac-specific clones were defined as absent from healthy and MS cohorts, 850 to 1,300 published viral clones and other ImmuneACCESS disease sequences. TCRdb reprocessing: public reads trimmed at Q25 with fastp, clones called with MiXCR, in-frame beta chains kept. Duplicate CDR3 protein sequences are folded into a single record with the most common DNA and genes. TCRdb assigned the V and J calls; the authors' analysis was not used. This sample comprises some 120,000 distinct CDR3 sequences, around 94% of them detected only once. Around 0.12% of the sample rests with the top ten.

The CDR3 holds 16 amino acids from the cysteine to the phenylalanine. Only the CDR3 part of the read is kept: 48 bases, read in frame from the first base. The germline ends are 9 bases apart after V is trimmed by 0 bases and J by 0 bases. CDR1 and CDR2, looked up from the germline V gene, are SNHLY and FYNNEI. A note on this clonotype: Its antigen remains unidentified. Base qualities are missing; no much larger clone stands one base away.

The sequence was obtained from a human donor with multiple sclerosis. The chain is assembled from TRBV2 and TRBJ2-4, with no confidently assigned D gene. Sequences were obtained from CD4+ T cells from PBMCs. The CDR3 in this case is CASSEAGALAKNIQYF. The DNA sequence is as follows: TGTGCCAGCAGTGAAGCAGGCGCTCTAGCCAAAAACATTCAGTACTTC.